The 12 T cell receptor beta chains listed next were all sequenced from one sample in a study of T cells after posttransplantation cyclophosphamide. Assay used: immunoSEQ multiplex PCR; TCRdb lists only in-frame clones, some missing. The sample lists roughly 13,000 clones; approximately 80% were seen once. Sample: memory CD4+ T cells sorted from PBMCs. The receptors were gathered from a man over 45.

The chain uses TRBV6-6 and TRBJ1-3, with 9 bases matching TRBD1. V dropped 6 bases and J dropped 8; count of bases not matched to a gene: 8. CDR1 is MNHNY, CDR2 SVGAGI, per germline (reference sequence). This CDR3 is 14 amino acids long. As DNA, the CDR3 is TGTGCCAGCAGCAAAGACAGGGGGTCGGACACCATATATTTT. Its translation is CASSKDRGSDTIYF.

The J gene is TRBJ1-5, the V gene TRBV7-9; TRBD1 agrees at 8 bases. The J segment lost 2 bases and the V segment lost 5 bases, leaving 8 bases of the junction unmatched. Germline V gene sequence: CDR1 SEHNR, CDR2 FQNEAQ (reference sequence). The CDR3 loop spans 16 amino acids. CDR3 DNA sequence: TGTGCCAGCAGCAGAACGGACAGGGTCGGCAATCAGCCCCAGCATTTT. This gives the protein CASSRTDRVGNQPQHF.

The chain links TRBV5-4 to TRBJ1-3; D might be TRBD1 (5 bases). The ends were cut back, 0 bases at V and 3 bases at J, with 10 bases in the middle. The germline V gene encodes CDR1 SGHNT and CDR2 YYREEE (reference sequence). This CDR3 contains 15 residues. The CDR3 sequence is CASSLDGGFGNTIYF. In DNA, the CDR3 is TGTGCCAGCAGCTTGGACGGGGGTTTTGGAAACACCATATATTTT.

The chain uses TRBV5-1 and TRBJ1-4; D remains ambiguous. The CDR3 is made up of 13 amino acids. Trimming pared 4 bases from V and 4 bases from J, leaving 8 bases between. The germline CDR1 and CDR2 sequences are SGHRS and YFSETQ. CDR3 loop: CASSRAGNEKLFF. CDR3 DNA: TGCGCCAGCAGCCGGGCGGGTAATGAAAAACTGTTTTTT.

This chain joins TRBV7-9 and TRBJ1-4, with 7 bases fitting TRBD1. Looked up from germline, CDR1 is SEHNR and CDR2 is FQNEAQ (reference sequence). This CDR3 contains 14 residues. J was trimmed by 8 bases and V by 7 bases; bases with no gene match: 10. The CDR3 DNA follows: TGTGCCAGCACCCGTTGGGACAGAAAAGAAAAACTGTTTTTT. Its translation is CASTRWDRKEKLFF.

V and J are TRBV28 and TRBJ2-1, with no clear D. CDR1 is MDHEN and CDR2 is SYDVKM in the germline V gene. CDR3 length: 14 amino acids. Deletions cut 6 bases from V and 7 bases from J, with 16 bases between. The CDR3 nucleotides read TGTGCCAGCAGCCTAACCGCCGCGGAGAATGAGCAGTTCTTC. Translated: CASSLTAAENEQFF.

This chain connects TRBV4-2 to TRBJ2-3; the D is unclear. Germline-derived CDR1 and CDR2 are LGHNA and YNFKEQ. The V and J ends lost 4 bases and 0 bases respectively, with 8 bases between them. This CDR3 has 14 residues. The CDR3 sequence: CASSRSFSTDTQYF. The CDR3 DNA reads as TGTGCCAGCAGCCGTAGTTTTAGCACAGATACGCAGTATTTT.

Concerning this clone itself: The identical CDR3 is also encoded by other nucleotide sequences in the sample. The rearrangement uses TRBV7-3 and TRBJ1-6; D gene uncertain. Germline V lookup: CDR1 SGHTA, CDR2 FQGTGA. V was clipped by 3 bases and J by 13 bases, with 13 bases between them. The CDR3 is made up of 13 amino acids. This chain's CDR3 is CASSLLPESPLHF. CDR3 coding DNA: TGTGCCAGCAGCTTGCTACCCGAATCCCCCCTCCACTTT.

The CDR3 here is CASSPGTSGRLSNTGELFF. CDR3 in DNA: TGTGCCAGCAGCCCCGGGACTAGCGGGAGACTTTCGAACACCGGGGAGCTGTTTTTT. The V and J genes are TRBV11-3 and TRBJ2-2; 14 bases line up with TRBD2. The V gene's germline CDR1 is SGHNT and CDR2 YENEEA. The CDR3 contains 19 residues. V shed 5 bases, J shed 0 bases, and the junction held 8 bases outside the gene matches.

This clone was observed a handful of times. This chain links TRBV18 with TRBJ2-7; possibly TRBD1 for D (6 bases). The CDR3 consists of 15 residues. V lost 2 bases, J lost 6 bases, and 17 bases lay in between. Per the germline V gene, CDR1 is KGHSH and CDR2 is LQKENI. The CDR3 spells CASSPSTGYDREQYF. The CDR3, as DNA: TGTGCCAGCTCACCATCTACAGGGTATGATCGCGAGCAGTACTTC.

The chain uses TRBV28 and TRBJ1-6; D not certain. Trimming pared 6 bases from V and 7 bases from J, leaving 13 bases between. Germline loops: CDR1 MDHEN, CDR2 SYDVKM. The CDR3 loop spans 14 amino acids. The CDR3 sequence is CASRSGFSNSPLHF. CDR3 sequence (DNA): TGTGCCAGCAGATCGGGTTTCTCCAATTCACCCCTCCACTTT.

CDR3 amino acids: CASSSALGDTEAFF. CDR3 in DNA: TGTGCCAGCAGCTCAGCTCTAGGGGACACTGAAGCTTTCTTT. This chain joins TRBV5-4 and TRBJ1-1; weak D call: TRBD1 (5 bases). Trimming pared 3 bases from V and 3 bases from J, leaving 12 bases between. This CDR3 has 14 residues. Germline CDR1 is SGHNT and CDR2 is YYREEE (reference sequence). Variable domain in full (rest from reference TRBV5-4 and TRBJ1-1): ETGVTQSPTHLIKTRGQQVTLRCSSQSGHNTVSWYQQALGQGPQFIFQYYREEENGRGNFPPRFSGLQFPNYSSELNVNALELDDSALYLCASSSALGDTEAFFGQGTRLTVV.